Reported below is one T cell receptor (beta chain). The method was immunoSEQ multiplex PCR; TCRdb's version includes in-frame clones alone and lacks a portion of them. This table has some 79,000 clones, 85% to 95% appearing once. There are 13 residues in the CDR3. Germline CDR1 is LNHNV and CDR2 is YYDKDF (reference sequence). Deletions cut 1 base from V and 8 bases from J, with 6 bases between. This specimen belongs to a study of cytomegalovirus exposure and HLA in healthy donors. The chain recombines TRBV15 with TRBJ1-6; D ambiguous. The material sequenced was PBMCs. This receptor was identified in a woman aged 18-29 years in good health and CMV-seropositive. In DNA, the CDR3 is TGTGCCACCAGCAGAGTGTCGGATTCACCCCTCCACTTT. This sequence encodes CATSRVSDSPLHF.